These T cell receptor beta chains were read from a single sample in a study of T cells in Graves' hyperthyroidism and ophthalmopathy. Each CDR3 protein gets one entry after TCRdb re-called the multiplex PCR reads with MiXCR. The table has fewer than 750,000 distinct CDR3 sequences, 46% seen once; the top ten hold around 8%. Material: peripheral blood or thyroid tissue (not recorded which). The source is a woman between 18 and 29 years old with Graves' hyperthyroidism. Both conserved end residues are part of each CDR3. D genes are given only for firm matches. Clone size, where shown, is once, few, many, or a class for clones that have expanded.

D	J	V	size	CDR3
-	TRBJ2-2	TRBV6-6	many	CASSPEVAGELFF
-	TRBJ1-2	TRBV29-1	-	CSVEYSGSGDGYTF
-	-	TRBV7-2	-	CASSLELGGHGEQFF
-	TRBJ1-5	TRBV20-1	many	CSASAGTINQPQHF
-	TRBJ1-1	TRBV5-4	-	CASSLGGEDTEAFF
-	TRBJ1-2	TRBV20-1	-	CSAGGAGTF
-	TRBJ1-6	TRBV29-1	many	CSVGGGPLHF
-	TRBJ1-6	TRBV7-9	-	CAISPGQNSPLHF
-	TRBJ2-7	TRBV20-1	-	CSAKPGHEPWEQYF
-	TRBJ1-1	TRBV19	many	CASSIGRRGTEAFF
-	TRBJ2-2	TRBV7-6	many	CASSSPRNGELFF
-	TRBJ2-3	TRBV10-2	-	CASSDVGEQTSTDTQYF
TRBD1	TRBJ2-7	TRBV12-3/TRBV12-4	many	CASSLTGTGVAQYF
-	TRBJ1-1	TRBV19	-	CASTSNRDQTEAFF
TRBD1	TRBJ2-7	TRBV29-1	once	CSVGAAPTGTGGWEQYF
-	TRBJ2-7	TRBV10-3	-	CAISDAQQYF
-	TRBJ1-2	TRBV29-1	-	CSSTAGTYGYTF
-	TRBJ2-7	TRBV10-2	many	CAVKRGEQYF
-	TRBJ2-3	TRBV12-3/TRBV12-4	-	CASTRDADTDTQYF
-	TRBJ1-1	TRBV12-3/TRBV12-4	many	CASSFLGEAFF
TRBD1	TRBJ1-2	TRBV2	-	CASSDSGTGWYGYTF
-	TRBJ1-2	TRBV9	many	CASSVAPGTALYGYTF
-	TRBJ2-7	TRBV12-3/TRBV12-4	few	CASNLGAAPGREQYF
-	TRBJ1-5	TRBV19	once	CKGPRGQPQHF
-	TRBJ1-2	TRBV2	many	CASSQAAGSYGYTF
TRBD1	TRBJ1-6	TRBV25-1	many	CASSDGLGTASSYNSPLHF
-	TRBJ2-6	TRBV27	few	CASSPPWAWGSGANVLTF
TRBD1	TRBJ1-1	TRBV6-1	-	CASSPLGQGANTEAFF